A single sample is the source of the 16 T cell receptor beta chains below, sequenced in a study of blood T cell repertoires in COVID-19. This table comes from immunoSEQ multiplex PCR, and its TCRdb copy is limited to in-frame clones, with some not included. Of tens of thousands of clones in the sample, about 95% were seen once. Sequencing input: peripheral blood. These receptors originate from a human donor with active COVID-19. The donor label of this sample is uncertain.

The J gene is TRBJ2-7, the V gene TRBV14; D is undetermined. The CDR3 spans 20 residues. V was pared by 4 bases and J by 12 bases, with 40 bases between. Germline CDR1 and CDR2: SGHDN and FVKESK. The CDR3 DNA follows: TGTGCCAGCAGCCTGGAGTCGGAGCTCCCTCATACCTATGTCGCCTGTCAGCCGTACTTC. Protein product: CASSLESELPHTYVACQPYF.

Concerning this clone: Other DNA sequences from this sample encode an identical CDR3 as well. The CDR3 loop reads CASSPGGNTDTQYF. The CDR3 nucleotides read TGCGCCAGCAGCCCTGGCGGAAACACAGATACGCAGTATTTT. The rearrangement uses TRBV5-1 and TRBJ2-3; D is unclear. V was shortened by 4 bases and J by 2 bases, with 11 bases between the two germline ends. The CDR3 has 14 residues. Germline V gene data show CDR1 as SGHRS and CDR2 as YFSETQ.

This chain connects TRBV27 to TRBJ1-2, with TRBD1 matching 7 bases. The germline gives CDR1 MNHEY, CDR2 SMNVEV (reference sequence). This CDR3 is built from 13 residues. V shed 4 bases and J 4 bases; nucleotides not matched to a gene: 3. CDR3 region: CASSSRDSYGYTF. The CDR3 bases are TGTGCCAGCAGTTCAAGGGACAGCTATGGCTACACCTTC.

V and J are TRBV2 and TRBJ2-3, with a weak D call TRBD2 (6 bases). This CDR3 has 16 residues. Trimming took off 6 bases at V and 0 bases at J, with 16 bases between the two ends. In germline, CDR1 is SNHLY, CDR2 FYNNEI. This CDR3 reads CASRGAAGYSTDTQYF. The CDR3 DNA is TGTGCCAGCAGGGGAGCAGCGGGTTATAGCACAGATACGCAGTATTTT.

The chain carries TRBV7-8 and TRBJ2-7; the match to TRBD2 covers 7 bases. The ends lost 5 bases at V and 0 bases at J; junction bases unmatched: 25. Germline V gene lookup returns CDR1 SGHVS and CDR2 FQNEAQ. CDR3 length: 21 residues. CDR3 nucleotides: TGTGCCAGCAGCCCCCGCCTACCGGGACGGGTGGAGACTAGCAGCTCCTACGAGCAGTACTTC. This translates into CASSPRLPGRVETSSSYEQYF.

This clone was observed once. The chain employs TRBV5-5 and TRBJ2-2; 7 positions match TRBD2. The CDR3 is 18 amino acids. Trimming removed 0 bases from V and 6 bases from J; junction bases left unmatched: 14. In germline, CDR1 is SGHKS, CDR2 YYEKEE (reference sequence). The CDR3, as DNA: TGTGCCAGCAGCTTGGCCGGCCGGGGGGAGGGCGTCGCCGGGGAGCTGTTTTTT. It is translated as CASSLAGRGEGVAGELFF.

V is TRBV19 and J is TRBJ2-2; TRBD2 agrees at 13 bases. The CDR3 sequence is 15 residues long. CDR1 and CDR2 from the germline V gene are LNHDA and SQIVND (reference sequence). Trimming removed 10 bases from V and 8 bases from J; junction bases left unmatched: 10. CDR3 in DNA: TGTGCCACCAATCCGGGACTAGCGGGGTCAGGGGAGCTGTTTTTT. It codes for CATNPGLAGSGELFF.

The chain combines TRBV5-6 with TRBJ2-3; 7 bases line up with TRBD2. Trimming took 0 bases from V and 3 from J; bases not matched to a gene: 7. This CDR3 contains 16 residues. From germline, CDR1 is SGHDT and CDR2 YYEEEE. CDR3 coding DNA: TGTGCCAGCAGCTTGGAGAGCGGGGCAACGACAGATACGCAGTATTTT. It codes for CASSLESGATTDTQYF. The full variable domain, rest sourced from reference TRBV5-6 and TRBJ2-3, is DAGVTQSPTHLIKTRGQQVTLRCSPKSGHDTVSWYQQALGQGPQFIFQYYEEEERQRGNFPDRFSGHQFPNYSSELNVNALLLGDSALYLCASSLESGATTDTQYFGPGTRLTVL.

This clone was counted a single time. The rearrangement links TRBV4-2 to TRBJ2-3; D possibly corresponds to TRBD2 (6 bases). The CDR3 totals 14 residues. The V gene lost 3 bases and the J gene lost 3 bases, with 10 bases spanning the gap. In germline, CDR1 is LGHNA, CDR2 YNFKEQ. The CDR3 here is CASSQLAKTDTQYF. The CDR3 DNA is TGTGCCAGCAGCCAGCTAGCGAAAACAGATACGCAGTATTTT.

The gene calls are TRBV15 and TRBJ1-2; TRBD1 matches 12 bases. Germline V gene data show CDR1 as LNHNV and CDR2 as YYDKDF (reference sequence). After removal of 1 base from V and 3 bases from J, the junction contained 3 bases not matched to a gene. The CDR3 sequence is 16 residues long. The CDR3 spells CATSRGGTGGYYGYTF. In DNA, the CDR3 is TGTGCCACCAGCAGAGGGGGGACAGGGGGCTACTATGGCTACACCTTC.

This clone is a singleton in its sample. The genes are TRBV5-1 and TRBJ2-1, with 7 bases lining up with TRBD2. The trim removed 0 bases at V and 5 bases at J, leaving 8 bases unmatched. The CDR3 is 16 amino acids. In germline, CDR1 is SGHRS, CDR2 YFSETQ. The CDR3 sequence: CASSLVASSGNNEQFF. The CDR3 DNA reads TGCGCCAGCAGCTTGGTTGCTTCTAGCGGAAACAATGAGCAGTTCTTC.

This clone has only one observation. The chain joins TRBV6-5 to TRBJ2-4; D call uncertain. Trimming removed 2 bases from V and 0 bases from J, with 5 bases in between. CDR3 length: 14 amino acids. Germline CDR1 reads MNHEY; CDR2 reads SVGAGI. CDR3 in amino acids: CASSYGLAKNIQYF. The CDR3 nucleotides read TGTGCCAGCAGTTACGGGCTAGCCAAAAACATTCAGTACTTC.

The CDR3 spells CAIRMTSGGDTGELFF. The CDR3 DNA reads TGTGCCATCAGGATGACTAGCGGGGGAGATACCGGGGAGCTGTTTTTT. This chain joins TRBV10-3 and TRBJ2-2; TRBD2 matches at 12 bases. V lost 6 bases to trimming and J lost 5 bases; unmatched junction nucleotides: 7. The CDR3 has 16 amino acids. CDR1 is ENHRY and CDR2 is SYGVKD in the germline V gene.

The chain employs TRBV7-2 and TRBJ2-1; 12 bases line up with TRBD2. Trimming removed 5 bases from V and 5 bases from J; junction bases left unmatched: 7. CDR3 length: 16 amino acids. Germline CDR1 and CDR2: SGHTA and FQGNSA. This CDR3 reads CASSQVTSGSNNEQFF. For the CDR3, the DNA is TGTGCCAGCAGCCAAGTGACTAGCGGGAGTAACAATGAGCAGTTCTTC.

CDR3 amino acids: CASSITSGTYNEQFF. In DNA, the CDR3 is TGTGCCAGTAGTATTACTAGCGGGACCTACAATGAGCAGTTCTTC. V gene TRBV19 combines with J gene TRBJ2-1, with 10 bases that match TRBD2. This CDR3 is built from 15 residues. V dropped 3 bases and J dropped 2; count of bases not matched to a gene: 1. Germline assignment: CDR1 LNHDA and CDR2 SQIVND (reference sequence).

The V gene is TRBV7-2, the J gene TRBJ2-3, with TRBD2 identical over 12 bases. Per germline, CDR1 SGHTA and CDR2 FQGNSA. The CDR3 extends over 15 amino acids. Trimming took 4 bases from V and 4 from J; bases not matched to a gene: 3. CDR3: CASSSSSGGADTQYF. The DNA for the CDR3 is TGTGCCAGCAGCTCATCTAGCGGGGGGGCAGATACGCAGTATTTT.